A single sample is the source of the 18 T cell receptor beta chains below, sequenced in a study of blood T cell repertoires in COVID-19 (TCRdb year 2020). Library construction relied on the immunoSEQ multiplex PCR assay. TCRdb re-hosts the immuneACCESS table, in-frame sequences only. Its copies lack some clones; in the studies checked, an unresolved V gene accounts for under half of them, and the cause for the rest is not known. This sample lists roughly 14,000 clones; 80% to 90% were detected once. The biggest ten clones account for roughly 15% of the sample. Sequences were obtained from peripheral blood. The source of these receptors is a man between 50 and 59 years old with active COVID-19.

The chain joins TRBV2 to TRBJ2-7; 7 bases line up with TRBD1. Looked up from germline, CDR1 is SNHLY and CDR2 is FYNNEI. There are 16 residues in the CDR3. The junction had 6 bases not matched to a gene; V was cut back by 1 base and J by 0 bases. The CDR3 bases are TGTGCCAGCAGTGAAGTACAGGGGACGAGCTCCTACGAGCAGTACTTC. This sequence encodes CASSEVQGTSSYEQYF. Variable domain in full (rest from reference TRBV2 and TRBJ2-7): EPEVTQTPSHQVTQMGQEVILRCVPISNHLYFYWYRQILGQKVEFLVSFYNNEISEKSEIFDDQFSVERPDGSNFTLKIRSTKLEDSAMYFCASSEVQGTSSYEQYFGPGTRLTVT.

This clone was seen a single time. This chain uses TRBV10-3 with TRBJ1-1; no reliable D call. CDR1 is ENHRY, CDR2 SYGVKD, per germline. The CDR3 is 13 residues long. Trimming stripped 6 bases from V and 1 base from J, with 9 bases between. The CDR3 region is CAISGPQNTEAFF. The CDR3 DNA reads TGTGCCATCAGCGGTCCCCAGAACACTGAAGCTTTCTTT.

The chain employs TRBV4-2 and TRBJ2-1, with 8 positions matching TRBD2. This CDR3 comprises 16 residues. The V gene end was trimmed by 0 bases and the J gene end by 3 bases; junction bases not matched to a gene: 4. Per germline, CDR1 LGHNA and CDR2 YNFKEQ. The CDR3 sequence is CASSQDPAGGYNEQFF. The DNA for the CDR3 is TGTGCCAGCAGCCAAGATCCGGCGGGAGGCTACAATGAGCAGTTCTTC.

The chain joins TRBV3-1 (or the pseudogene TRBV3-2) to TRBJ1-2; TRBD1 matches at 9 bases. CDR1 and CDR2 (germline): LGHDT, YNNKEL (reference sequence). J was trimmed by 3 bases and V by 3 bases; bases with no gene match: 14. The CDR3 has 18 amino acids. CDR3 protein: CASSQTGGQGESDYGYTF. In DNA form, the CDR3 reads TGTGCCAGCAGCCAGACTGGGGGACAGGGCGAGTCTGACTATGGCTACACCTTC.

The rearrangement links TRBV5-3 to TRBJ2-1, with a weak D call TRBD2 (6 bases). TRBV5-3 is marked as an open reading frame, function uncertain. The CDR3 covers 16 residues. Trimming removed 1 base at V and 3 bases at J, with 14 bases between. The CDR3 bases are TGTGCCAGAAGCTTGTGTGGAGGGAGAAACTACAATGAGCAGTTCTTC. Protein: CARSLCGGRNYNEQFF.

Worth noting for this clone: Within the sample, other DNA sequences also encode this same CDR3. The chain is built from TRBV7-3 and TRBJ2-1; a possible D gene is TRBD2 (6 bases). The CDR3 length is 16 residues. V was trimmed by 5 bases and J by 1 base, leaving 15 bases between them. CDR1 is SGHTA, CDR2 FQGTGA, per germline. The CDR3 loop is CASSRRDSPSYNEQFF. The DNA of the CDR3 is TGTGCCAGCAGCCGACGGGACTCACCATCCTACAATGAGCAGTTCTTC.

The chain uses TRBV5-5 and TRBJ1-2; 11 positions match TRBD1. This CDR3 has 16 amino acids. Germline V CDR1 and CDR2: SGHKS, YYEKEE (reference sequence). Germline trimming cut 4 bases from V and 4 bases from J; bases unmatched to any gene: 9. The CDR3, as DNA: TGTGCCAGCAGCCGGGACAGGGGGACGGCCCGCTATGGCTACACCTTC. It translates to CASSRDRGTARYGYTF.

This chain uses TRBV5-4 with TRBJ2-1, with 12 positions matching TRBD2. Unmatched junction bases numbered 8, after V lost 4 bases and J lost 9 bases. From germline, CDR1 is SGHNT and CDR2 YYREEE (reference sequence). The CDR3 spans 15 residues. In nucleotides, the CDR3 is TGTGCCAGCAGCCACGGATGGACTAGCGGGGCTGAGCAGTTCTTC. Translating gives CASSHGWTSGAEQFF.

The chain has TRBV28 and TRBJ1-2; 12 bases align to TRBD1. CDR1 is MDHEN, CDR2 SYDVKM, per germline. J gave up 7 bases and V 4 bases, and 13 bases lay outside the gene matches. The CDR3 consists of 17 residues. The CDR3 DNA reads TGTGCCAGCAGTTCCGAGATCCGGGACAGGGGGCTCAGTGGCTACACCTTC. Protein sequence: CASSSEIRDRGLSGYTF.

This chain uses TRBV13 with TRBJ2-1; TRBD2 matches 10 bases. Per germline, CDR1 PRHDT and CDR2 FYEKMQ (reference sequence). The CDR3 has 17 residues. The V and J ends lost 5 bases and 6 bases, in that order; junction bases with no gene match: 13. CDR3: CASSRRSSGSVGNEQFF. The CDR3 DNA follows: TGTGCCAGCAGCAGGCGATCTAGCGGGAGTGTGGGCAATGAGCAGTTCTTC.

This clone turned up a few times. The chain couples TRBV3-1 (or the pseudogene TRBV3-2) to TRBJ2-1; a weak D match, TRBD2 (5 bases). The CDR3 consists of 15 residues. Germline lookup yields CDR1 LGHDT and CDR2 YNNKEL (reference sequence). Trimming pared 0 bases from V and 6 bases from J, leaving 12 bases between. Here the CDR3 reads CASSQDQLRGNEQFF. As DNA, the CDR3 is TGTGCCAGCAGCCAAGATCAGCTCCGGGGCAATGAGCAGTTCTTC.

This chain uses TRBV6-2 or TRBV6-3 with TRBJ2-2; D not resolved. The CDR3 has 13 amino acids. Germline V gene sequence: CDR1 MNHEY, CDR2 SVGEGT. V was pared by 6 bases and J by 8 bases, with 13 bases between. The chain's CDR3 is CASSRAGSGELFF. Written as DNA, the CDR3 is TGTGCCAGCAGCCGTGCCGGGTCTGGGGAGCTGTTTTTT.

The gene calls are TRBV11-3 and TRBJ2-7; 7 nucleotides align to TRBD1. CDR3 length equals 15 residues. Unmatched junction bases numbered 11, after V lost 4 bases and J lost 5 bases. Germline V CDR1 and CDR2: SGHNT, YENEEA. The CDR3 nucleotides are TGTGCCAGCAGCTCAAGGGGGCAGGGGTACAACGAGCAGTACTTC. Its protein is CASSSRGQGYNEQYF.

This sequence joins TRBV15 and TRBJ2-1; tentatively, D is TRBD1 (5 bases). CDR3 size: 13 residues. The V gene lost 3 bases and the J gene lost 4 bases, with 7 bases spanning the gap. The germline gives CDR1 LNHNV, CDR2 YYDKDF (reference sequence). CDR3 sequence: CATSSYRYNEQFF. The CDR3 DNA sequence: TGTGCCACCAGCAGTTACAGGTACAATGAGCAGTTCTTC.

This clone was counted once. The CDR3 region is CASRPLPTGGDGYTF. In DNA form, the CDR3 reads TGCGCCAGCAGGCCCCTACCGACAGGGGGCGATGGCTACACCTTC. J is TRBJ1-2 and V is TRBV5-1, with TRBD1 matching 10 bases. The germline CDR1 and CDR2 sequences are SGHRS and YFSETQ. The CDR3 is made up of 15 amino acids. V trimming: 5 bases; J trimming: 6 bases; junction bases outside the gene matches: 10. The full variable domain, with the rest looked up from reference TRBV5-1 and TRBJ1-2, is KAGVTQTPRYLIKTRGQQVTLSCSPISGHRSVSWYQQTPGQGLQFLFEYFSETQRNKGNFPGRFSGRQFSNSRSEMNVSTLELGDSALYLCASRPLPTGGDGYTFGSGTRLTVV.

The chain employs TRBV18 and TRBJ2-6, with D possibly TRBD1 on 5 matching bases. Per germline, CDR1 KGHSH and CDR2 LQKENI. Deletions cut 0 bases from V and 0 bases from J, with 12 bases between. The CDR3 loop spans 18 amino acids. The CDR3 region has the DNA TGTGCCAGCTCACCACCGGGGCGGAGTCCCTCTGGGGCCAACGTCCTGACTTTC. Its protein product is CASSPPGRSPSGANVLTF.

As DNA, the CDR3 is TGTGCCAGCAGCTTTAGATCCCCAGGCGCTGGCGGGGAGCTGTTTTTT. This sequence encodes CASSFRSPGAGGELFF. This chain joins TRBV11-3 and TRBJ2-2, with D unresolved. V lost 3 bases and J lost 7, with 18 bases in between. Germline loops: CDR1 SGHNT, CDR2 YENEEA. The CDR3 has 16 residues.

Relative to its sample, this clone is medium-sized. The rearrangement uses TRBV27 and TRBJ1-2; unclear D gene. V was clipped by 5 bases and J by 8 bases, with 15 bases between them. Per the germline V gene, CDR1 is MNHEY and CDR2 is SMNVEV (reference sequence). This CDR3 comprises 13 residues. The CDR3: CASSPTIAGGYTF. The DNA for the CDR3 is TGTGCCAGCAGTCCGACCATTGCGGGGGGCTACACCTTC.